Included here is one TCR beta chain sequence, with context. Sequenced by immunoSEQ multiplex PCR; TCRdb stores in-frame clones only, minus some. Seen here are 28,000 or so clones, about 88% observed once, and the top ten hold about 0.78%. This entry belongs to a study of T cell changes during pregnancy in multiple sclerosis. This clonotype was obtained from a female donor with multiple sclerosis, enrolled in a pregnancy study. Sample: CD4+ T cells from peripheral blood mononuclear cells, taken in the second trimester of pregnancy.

CDR3 amino acids: CASSLNAGTGISYEQYF. In nucleotides, the CDR3 is TGTGCCAGCAGCCTCAATGCCGGGACAGGGATTTCATACGAGCAGTACTTC. This chain links TRBV13 with TRBJ2-7; TRBD1 matches at 9 bases. The CDR3 length is 17 residues. Germline V CDR1 and CDR2: PRHDT, FYEKMQ (reference sequence). V lost 5 bases and J lost 4; bases outside the gene matches: 15.